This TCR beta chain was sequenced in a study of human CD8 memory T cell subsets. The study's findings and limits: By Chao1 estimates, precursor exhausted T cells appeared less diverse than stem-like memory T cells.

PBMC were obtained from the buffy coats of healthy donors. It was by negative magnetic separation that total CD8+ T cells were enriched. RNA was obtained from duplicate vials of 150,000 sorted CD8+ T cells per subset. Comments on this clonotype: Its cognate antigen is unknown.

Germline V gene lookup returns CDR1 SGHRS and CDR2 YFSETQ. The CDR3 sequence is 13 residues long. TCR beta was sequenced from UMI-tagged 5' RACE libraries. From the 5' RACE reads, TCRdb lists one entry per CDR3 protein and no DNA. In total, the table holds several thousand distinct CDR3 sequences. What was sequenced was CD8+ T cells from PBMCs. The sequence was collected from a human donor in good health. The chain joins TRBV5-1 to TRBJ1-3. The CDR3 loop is CASRGFSGNTIYF.